The 12 T cell receptor beta chains below all came from one sample that was sequenced in a study of shared clonotypes between healthy human individuals. CD8 cells classed as naive were CD45RO-negative and positively selected for CCR7, excluding terminally differentiated effector memory CD45RA+ cells. TCRdb's table, derived via immunoSEQ multiplex PCR, lists solely in-frame clones and lacks some. Of around 2,000,000 clones listed, about 92% are singletons. Sequenced material: naive CD8+ T cells from PBMCs. The receptor set was obtained from a man younger than 35 in good health. Some clones in this sample may be carry-over from other donors' samples.

V usage is TRBV19 and J usage is TRBJ2-7; D is unclear. Per the germline V gene, CDR1 is LNHDA and CDR2 is SQIVND (reference sequence). The CDR3 runs to 13 residues. V was cut by 3 bases and J by 3 bases, with 9 bases left in between. In DNA, the CDR3 is TGTGCCAGTAGTATCTCTGCGGACTACGAGCAGTACTTC. It translates to CASSISADYEQYF.

This chain uses TRBV15 with TRBJ2-7, with D tentatively TRBD1 (6 bases). V was shortened by 0 bases and J by 5 bases, with 17 bases between the two germline ends. Germline V gene sequence: CDR1 LNHNV, CDR2 YYDKDF (reference sequence). CDR3 length: 16 amino acids. CDR3 sequence (DNA): TGTGCCACCAGCAGAGAAAGAGGGCAGGGGAAACACGAGCAGTACTTC. The encoded protein is CATSRERGQGKHEQYF.

The gene calls are TRBV28 and TRBJ2-2; possible D gene TRBD1, 6 bases. Trimming cost V 2 bases and J 3 bases, with 10 bases left between them. CDR1 is MDHEN and CDR2 is SYDVKM in the germline V gene. This CDR3 spans 15 amino acids. The CDR3 protein is CASSLRGGYTGELFF. The DNA of the CDR3 is TGTGCCAGCAGTTTAAGAGGGGGATACACCGGGGAGCTGTTTTTT.

About this clone: Other DNA sequences within the sample encode an identical CDR3. The J gene is TRBJ2-7, the V gene TRBV28; 9 bases agree with TRBD2. The CDR3 extends over 15 amino acids. The V and J ends lost 2 bases and 1 base, in that order; junction bases with no gene match: 3. CDR1 is MDHEN, CDR2 SYDVKM, per germline. For the CDR3, the DNA is TGTGCCAGCAGTTTAGTCCTAGCGGGATCCTACGAGCAGTACTTC. Its translation is CASSLVLAGSYEQYF.

This chain connects TRBV27 to TRBJ2-7; 9 bases line up with TRBD1. The V and J ends lost 4 bases and 2 bases, in that order; junction bases with no gene match: 9. The CDR3 length is 16 residues. Germline V lookup: CDR1 MNHEY, CDR2 SMNVEV (reference sequence). Here the CDR3 reads CASSSGPGQGTYEQYF. The DNA of the CDR3 is TGTGCCAGCAGTTCCGGTCCTGGACAGGGGACCTACGAGCAGTACTTC.

This clone showed up just a few times. The rearrangement links TRBV27 to TRBJ1-5; D remains unclear. The V gene's germline CDR1 is MNHEY and CDR2 SMNVEV (reference sequence). V was pared by 7 bases and J by 0 bases, with 13 bases between. CDR3 size: 15 residues. The CDR3: CASNEGTFSNQPQHF. Written as DNA, the CDR3 is TGTGCCAGCAACGAGGGTACATTTAGCAATCAGCCCCAGCATTTT.

The chain couples TRBV30 to TRBJ2-7; a weak D match, TRBD2 (6 bases). Germline-derived CDR1 and CDR2 are GTSNPN and SVGIG (reference sequence). This CDR3 has 15 amino acids. V lost 0 bases to trimming and J lost 0 bases, with 12 bases between them. CDR3 amino acids: CAWSVLAGSSYEQYF. Written as DNA, the CDR3 is TGTGCCTGGAGTGTACTGGCGGGGAGCTCCTACGAGCAGTACTTC.

The V gene is TRBV7-3, the J gene TRBJ2-2; 8 bases map to TRBD1. The germline gives CDR1 SGHTA, CDR2 FQGTGA. CDR3 length: 16 amino acids. With V trimmed by 5 bases and J by 1 base, 6 bases remained unmatched. The CDR3 DNA is TGTGCCAGCAGCGTGACAGGGGTGGGGAACACCGGGGAGCTGTTTTTT. Its protein is CASSVTGVGNTGELFF.

The rearrangement joins TRBV4-1 to TRBJ2-1, with 12 nucleotides matching TRBD2. Germline V gene sequence: CDR1 MGHRA, CDR2 YSYEKL. The CDR3 consists of 15 residues. Trimming removed 5 bases from V and 6 bases from J; junction bases left unmatched: 5. In nucleotides, the CDR3 is TGCGCCAGCAGCTTGACTAGCGGGGGATCCAATGAGCAGTTCTTC. Its protein product is CASSLTSGGSNEQFF.

This chain uses TRBV19 with TRBJ1-5, with 8 bases that match TRBD1. After removal of 3 bases from V and 8 bases from J, the junction contained 9 bases not matched to a gene. There are 15 residues in the CDR3. In germline, CDR1 is LNHDA, CDR2 SQIVND (reference sequence). This CDR3 reads CASSILRDRGKPQHF. DNA of the CDR3: TGTGCCAGTAGTATCCTCCGAGACAGGGGTAAGCCCCAGCATTTT.

The V gene is TRBV6-1, the J gene TRBJ2-7, with a weak D call TRBD2 (5 bases). V was cut by 2 bases and J by 3 bases, with 11 bases left in between. In germline, CDR1 is MNHNS, CDR2 SASEGT. The CDR3 covers 14 residues. In DNA form, the CDR3 reads TGTGCCAGCAGTGAAACACTAGGTTACTACGAGCAGTACTTC. Its translation: CASSETLGYYEQYF.

V and J are TRBV7-9 and TRBJ2-1; D is possibly TRBD1 or TRBD2 (5 bases each). Germline V lookup: CDR1 SEHNR, CDR2 FQNEAQ (reference sequence). Deletions cut 5 bases from V and 10 bases from J, with 12 bases between. The CDR3 consists of 12 residues. For the CDR3, the DNA is TGTGCCAGCAGCCTCTTGGGGGAGGAGCAGTTCTTC. Encoded protein: CASSLLGEEQFF. Together with reference TRBV7-9 and TRBJ2-1, the CDR3 gives the full variable domain: DTGVSQNPRHKITKRGQNVTFRCDPISEHNRLYWYRQTLGQGPEFLTYFQNEAQLEKSRLLSDRFSAERPKGSFSTLEIQRTEQGDSAMYLCASSLLGEEQFFGPGTRLTVL.